The clone carrying this T cell receptor beta chain was seen more than once but under ten times. What it recognizes is unknown. The germline gives CDR1 SNHLY, CDR2 FYNNEI. The CDR3 consists of 15 residues. Trimming took 6 bases from V and 6 from J, leaving 15 bases between them. TCRdb's table, derived via immunoSEQ multiplex PCR, lists solely in-frame clones and lacks some. The table includes 40,000 to 55,000 clones, around 85% detected once. The data originate from a study of a mutant IDH1 vaccine in newly diagnosed glioma. Specified time point: week 35, safety follow-up. Vaccination used 300 ug of mutant IDH1 20-mer peptide per dose, with topical imiquimod.

The rearrangement links TRBV2 to TRBJ1-6, with D possibly TRBD1 on 6 matching bases. The starting material was PBMCs, obtained from a glioma patient whose treatment included an IDH1 peptide vaccine. The source of this sequence is a man in his forties or fifties with glioma. The CDR3 DNA follows: TGTGCCAGCAGGGGGGAGACAGGCCGTAATTCACCCCTCCACTTT. This sequence encodes CASRGETGRNSPLHF.